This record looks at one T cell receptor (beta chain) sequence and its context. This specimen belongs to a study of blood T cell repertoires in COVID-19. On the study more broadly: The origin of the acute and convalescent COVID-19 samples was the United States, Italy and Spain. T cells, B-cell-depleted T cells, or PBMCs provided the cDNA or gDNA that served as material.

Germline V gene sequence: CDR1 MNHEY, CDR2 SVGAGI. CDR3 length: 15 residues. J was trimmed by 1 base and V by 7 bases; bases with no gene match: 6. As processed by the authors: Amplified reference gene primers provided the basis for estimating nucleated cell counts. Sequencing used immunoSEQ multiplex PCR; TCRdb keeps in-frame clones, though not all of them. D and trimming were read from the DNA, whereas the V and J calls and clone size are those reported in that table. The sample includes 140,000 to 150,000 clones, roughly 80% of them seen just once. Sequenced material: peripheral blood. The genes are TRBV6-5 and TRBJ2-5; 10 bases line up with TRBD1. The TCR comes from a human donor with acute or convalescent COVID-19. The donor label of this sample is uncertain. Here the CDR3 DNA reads TGTGCCAGCACCAAGCGGGACAGGGGCCAAGAGACCCAGTACTTC. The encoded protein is CASTKRDRGQETQYF.